This TCR beta chain was retrieved from a study of molecular identifiers for immune sequencing clone quantification. In preparing bulk TCR libraries, previously described methods and listed TCR primers were used. TCRdb itself ran the PCR reads through MiXCR, one entry per CDR3 protein. The sample lists about half a million distinct CDR3 sequences, 25% occurring once. J was trimmed by 6 bases and V by 4 bases; bases with no gene match: 16. Germline loops: CDR1 SEHNR, CDR2 FQNEAQ (reference sequence). CDR3 length: 18 amino acids. Sequenced: naive CD8+ T cells from blood, with Jurkat cell RNA spiked in. Subset given: FACS-sorted CD8+CD4-CCR7+CD45RA+ naive T cells. The J gene is TRBJ2-3, the V gene TRBV7-9; 10 nucleotides match TRBD2. This sequence was found in a human donor in good health. Some libraries in this study had Jurkat cell RNA spiked in. CDR3 in DNA: TGTGCCAGCAGCTCCCCGGGGATAGCGGGGGGACTTGGGGATACGCAGTATTTT. Its protein product is CASSSPGIAGGLGDTQYF.